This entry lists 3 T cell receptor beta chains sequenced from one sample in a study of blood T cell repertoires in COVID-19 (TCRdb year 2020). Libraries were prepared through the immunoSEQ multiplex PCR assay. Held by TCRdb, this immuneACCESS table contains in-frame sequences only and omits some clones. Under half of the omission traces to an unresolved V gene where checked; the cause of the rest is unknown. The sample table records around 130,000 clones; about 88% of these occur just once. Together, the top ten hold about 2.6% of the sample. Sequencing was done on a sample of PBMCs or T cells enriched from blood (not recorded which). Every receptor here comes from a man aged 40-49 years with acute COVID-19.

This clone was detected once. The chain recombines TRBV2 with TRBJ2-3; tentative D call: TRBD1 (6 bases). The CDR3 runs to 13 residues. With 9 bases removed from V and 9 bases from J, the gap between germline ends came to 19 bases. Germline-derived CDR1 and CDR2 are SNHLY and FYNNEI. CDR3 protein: CARGAPEGLTQYF. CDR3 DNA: TGTGCCAGGGGGGCCCCCGAAGGTCTGACGCAGTATTTT.

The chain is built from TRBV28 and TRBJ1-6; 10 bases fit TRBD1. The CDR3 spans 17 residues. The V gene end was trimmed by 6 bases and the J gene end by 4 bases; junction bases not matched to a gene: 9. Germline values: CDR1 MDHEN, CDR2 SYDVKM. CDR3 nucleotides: TGTGCCAGCAGCACGACCTGGACAGGGGGATATAATTCACCCCTCCACTTT. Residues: CASSTTWTGGYNSPLHF.

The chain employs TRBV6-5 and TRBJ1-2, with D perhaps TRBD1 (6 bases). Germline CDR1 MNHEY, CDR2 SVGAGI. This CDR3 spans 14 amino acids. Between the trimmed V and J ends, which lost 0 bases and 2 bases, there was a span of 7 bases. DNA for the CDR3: TGTGCCAGCAGTTACTCGGGGGCCAACTATGGCTACACCTTC. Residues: CASSYSGANYGYTF.